One sample yielded the 9 T cell receptor beta chains listed below, sequenced in a study of T cell responses to AZD1222 COVID-19 vaccine. The method was immunoSEQ multiplex PCR; TCRdb's version includes in-frame clones alone and lacks a portion of them. The table has roughly 140,000 clones, around 91% seen once; the top ten hold about 4.5%. The sample in question was peripheral blood, obtained on day 0 of AZD1222 vaccination. These receptors were collected from an adult in good health.

This chain joins TRBV28 and TRBJ1-5; D gene unclear. This CDR3 has 14 amino acids. Germline V gives CDR1 MDHEN, CDR2 SYDVKM. Trimming cost V 1 base and J 6 bases, with 10 bases left between them. The CDR3 region has the DNA TGTGCCAGCAGTTTATCGGCAGGAGCTCAGCCCCAGCATTTT. Its translation is CASSLSAGAQPQHF.

This clone was seen only once. J is TRBJ2-1 and V is TRBV7-9; D gene uncertain. Germline V CDR1 and CDR2: SEHNR, FQNEAQ (reference sequence). Trimming shortened V by 0 bases and J by 7 bases, and 7 bases separated the two germline ends. This CDR3 contains 13 residues. This chain's CDR3 is CASSLAARNEQFF. In DNA form, the CDR3 reads TGTGCCAGCAGCTTAGCCGCCCGTAATGAGCAGTTCTTC.

The chain joins TRBV5-1 to TRBJ2-2; TRBD2 is a possible D gene (5 bases). Germline V gene sequence: CDR1 SGHRS, CDR2 YFSETQ. The CDR3 is 14 amino acids. V gave up 4 bases and J gave up 1 base, with 8 bases separating them. This chain's CDR3 is CASSPTRNTGELFF. The CDR3 coding sequence is TGCGCCAGCAGCCCTACTAGGAACACCGGGGAGCTGTTTTTT. The full variable domain, with the rest looked up from reference TRBV5-1 and TRBJ2-2, is KAGVTQTPRYLIKTRGQQVTLSCSPISGHRSVSWYQQTPGQGLQFLFEYFSETQRNKGNFPGRFSGRQFSNSRSEMNVSTLELGDSALYLCASSPTRNTGELFFGEGSRLTVL.

The chain combines TRBV2 with TRBJ2-5; 7 bases match TRBD2. The CDR3 is 16 amino acids. V lost 7 bases and J lost 1; bases outside the gene matches: 12. From germline, CDR1 is SNHLY and CDR2 FYNNEI. The CDR3 region is CASMFIWGRVQETQYF. DNA for the CDR3: TGTGCCAGCATGTTCATTTGGGGGAGGGTCCAAGAGACCCAGTACTTC.

V gene TRBV19 combines with J gene TRBJ2-7; no clear D. This CDR3 is 11 amino acids long. Germline loops: CDR1 LNHDA, CDR2 SQIVND (reference sequence). Deletions cut 1 base from V and 12 bases from J, with 10 bases between. The CDR3 sequence: CASSIGGLWYF. CDR3 in DNA: TGTGCCAGTAGTATAGGAGGTCTTTGGTACTTC.

The rearrangement uses TRBV28 and TRBJ1-5; 7 bases align to TRBD1. The CDR3 contains 12 residues. The germline CDR1 and CDR2 sequences are MDHEN and SYDVKM. V lost 5 bases to trimming and J lost 7 bases; unmatched junction nucleotides: 2. The CDR3 nucleotides read TGTGCCAGCAGTCAGGGGGGCCAGCCCCAGCATTTT. Translation gives CASSQGGQPQHF.

The chain uses TRBV6-6 and TRBJ1-6, with 7 bases aligning to TRBD1. The CDR3 contains 15 residues. The ends lost 3 bases at V and 4 bases at J; junction bases unmatched: 3. Germline loops: CDR1 MNHNY, CDR2 SVGAGI (reference sequence). For the CDR3, the DNA is TGTGCCAGCAGTTATATGGGACAGTATAATTCACCCCTCCACTTT. Translation: CASSYMGQYNSPLHF.

This clone was seen just once. This CDR3 reads CASSLNSYNEQFF. CDR3 coding DNA: TGTGCCAGCAGCCTAAACAGCTACAATGAGCAGTTCTTC. The rearrangement uses TRBV3-1 (or the pseudogene TRBV3-2) and TRBJ2-1; no reliable D call. Per the germline V gene, CDR1 is LGHDT and CDR2 is YNNKEL (reference sequence). V was cut by 4 bases and J by 3 bases, with 7 bases left in between. CDR3 length: 13 residues.

V usage is TRBV27 and J usage is TRBJ1-1; possible D gene TRBD1, 5 bases. Germline assignment: CDR1 MNHEY and CDR2 SMNVEV (reference sequence). CDR3 length: 15 residues. V dropped 6 bases and J dropped 0 bases, with 14 bases sitting between them. CDR3 sequence reads: CASRAGRVMNTEAFF. As DNA, the CDR3 is TGTGCCAGCAGGGCGGGCAGGGTCATGAACACTGAAGCTTTCTTT.